The 19 T cell receptor beta chains below come from one sample, sequenced in a study of shared clonotypes between healthy human individuals. The protocol was immunoSEQ multiplex PCR, while the TCRdb copy is restricted to in-frame clones and leaves out a portion. Of fewer than 2.5 million clones in the sample, 93% were seen once. Sequencing was performed on naive CD4+ T cells from PBMCs. Subset of the sample: CD45RA+ positively selected. These receptors were taken from a man younger than 35 in good health. Some clones in this sample may be carry-over from other donors' samples.

V is TRBV5-3 and J is TRBJ2-2; 10 bases fit TRBD1. TRBV5-3 is designated an ORF whose function remains uncertain. CDR3 length: 17 residues. Trimming at V came to 4 bases and at J to 4 bases, leaving 10 bases not matched to a gene. The CDR3 DNA reads TGTGCCAGAAGCGGCTTTCGGACAGGGGGGATCACCGGGGAGCTGTTTTTT. Protein sequence: CARSGFRTGGITGELFF.

The gene calls are TRBV4-3 and TRBJ2-3; 7 bases line up with TRBD1. With V trimmed by 4 bases and J by 4 bases, 5 bases remained unmatched. The CDR3 is 14 amino acids. Germline CDR1 reads LGHNA; CDR2 reads YSLEER. As DNA, the CDR3 is TGCGCCAGCAGCCTCGAAAGGGGGCCAGATACGCAGTATTTT. Encoded protein: CASSLERGPDTQYF.

The genes are TRBV27 and TRBJ1-5; D is unresolved. V shed 7 bases and J shed 1 base, with 11 bases lying between them. Per the germline V gene, CDR1 is MNHEY and CDR2 is SMNVEV (reference sequence). CDR3 length: 14 amino acids. The CDR3 is CASNLAGSNQPQHF. As DNA, the CDR3 is TGTGCCAGCAATTTGGCGGGGAGCAATCAGCCCCAGCATTTT.

This rearrangement joins TRBV29-1 to TRBJ1-5, with 12 bases lining up with TRBD1. This CDR3 is 16 amino acids long. V dropped 6 bases and J dropped 0; count of bases not matched to a gene: 6. The germline CDR1 and CDR2 sequences are SQVTM and ANQGSEA. Here the CDR3 DNA reads TGCAGCGTCTCCGGGACAGGGGGCAATAGCAATCAGCCCCAGCATTTT. The encoded protein is CSVSGTGGNSNQPQHF. The full variable domain, in which reference TRBV29-1 and TRBJ1-5 provide the parts outside the CDR3, is SAVISQKPSRDICQRGTSLTIQCQVDSQVTMMFWYRQQPGQSLTLIATANQGSEATYESGFVIDKFPISRPNLTFSTLTVSNMSPEDSSIYLCSVSGTGGNSNQPQHFGDGTRLSIL.

The J gene is TRBJ1-5, the V gene TRBV6-1; D might be TRBD1 (6 bases). Germline CDR1 reads MNHNS; CDR2 reads SASEGT. V lost 3 bases, J lost 6 bases, and 15 bases lay in between. This CDR3 comprises 15 residues. CDR3 DNA: TGTGCCAGCAGTGAGGAGTGGGGGCGGGCTCAGCCCCAGCATTTT. Its translation is CASSEEWGRAQPQHF.

This chain connects TRBV5-1 to TRBJ2-1; D is perhaps TRBD2 (5 bases). CDR1 and CDR2 from the germline V gene are SGHRS and YFSETQ. Trimming removed 3 bases at V and 9 bases at J, with 13 bases between. This CDR3 is built from 13 residues. The CDR3 nucleotides read TGCGCCAGCAGCTATTTGAGGGAAACTGAGCAGTTCTTC. Protein sequence: CASSYLRETEQFF.

The J gene is TRBJ1-2, the V gene TRBV25-1, with 7 bases fitting TRBD1. The V gene's germline CDR1 is MGHDK and CDR2 SYGVNS. J gave up 7 bases and V 6 bases, and 2 bases lay outside the gene matches. This CDR3 comprises 11 residues. The CDR3 DNA is TGTGCCAGCAGGGCAGGGGGTGGCTACACCTTC. It specifies CASRAGGGYTF.

The CDR3 protein is CASSVPRKGNQPQHF. The CDR3 coding sequence is TGTGCCAGCAGTGTTCCGAGAAAGGGTAATCAGCCCCAGCATTTT. This rearrangement joins TRBV6-1 to TRBJ1-5; D is unresolved. Trimming left V 4 bases short and J 4 bases short, with 14 bases between. Germline V CDR1 and CDR2: MNHNS, SASEGT. This CDR3 contains 15 residues.

V and J are TRBV6-5 and TRBJ2-7, with TRBD1 matching over 9 bases. J gave up 2 bases and V 1 base, and 6 bases lay outside the gene matches. The CDR3 contains 16 residues. Germline-derived CDR1 and CDR2 are MNHEY and SVGAGI. The CDR3 sequence is CASSYYPGQGPYEQYF. For the CDR3, the DNA is TGTGCCAGCAGTTACTATCCGGGACAGGGTCCCTACGAGCAGTACTTC.

Points on this clone: The same CDR3 is also encoded by other DNA sequences in this sample. The CDR3 sequence is CASRGSGNTEAFF. The CDR3 DNA sequence: TGTGCCAGCAGGGGGTCCGGGAACACTGAAGCTTTCTTT. The chain is built from TRBV6-5 and TRBJ1-1; D is unclear. The CDR3 loop spans 13 amino acids. V lost 6 bases and J 1 base, leaving 9 bases between the germline ends. CDR1 MNHEY and CDR2 SVGAGI come from the germline V gene.

The CDR3 loop is CASSLSGVAGSQETQYF. For the CDR3, the DNA is TGTGCCAGCAGTTTATCGGGGGTAGCGGGCAGCCAAGAGACCCAGTACTTC. V gene TRBV28 combines with J gene TRBJ2-5; 7 bases are shared with TRBD2. Trimming cost V 1 base and J 1 base; bases outside gene matches: 9. The V gene's germline CDR1 is MDHEN and CDR2 SYDVKM. The CDR3 loop spans 17 amino acids.

This chain connects TRBV4-2 to TRBJ2-3; 10 nucleotides line up with TRBD2. Germline trimming cut 3 bases from V and 5 bases from J; bases unmatched to any gene: 11. This CDR3 spans 17 amino acids. In germline, CDR1 is LGHNA, CDR2 YNFKEQ. The CDR3 spells CASSHARAGGPQDTQYF. In nucleotides, the CDR3 is TGTGCCAGCAGCCATGCCCGAGCGGGAGGGCCGCAAGATACGCAGTATTTT.

The chain joins TRBV7-2 to TRBJ2-2, with 11 bases lining up with TRBD2. This CDR3 has 15 residues. Germline values: CDR1 SGHTA, CDR2 FQGNSA. J lost 5 bases, V lost 4 bases, and 3 bases had no gene match. The CDR3 sequence is CASSWLAGGTGELFF. The CDR3 region has the DNA TGTGCCAGCAGCTGGCTAGCGGGAGGAACCGGGGAGCTGTTTTTT.

V usage is TRBV28 and J usage is TRBJ2-6; no clear D gene. Between the trimmed V and J ends, which lost 8 bases and 4 bases, there was a span of 9 bases. The CDR3 spans 13 residues. The V gene's germline CDR1 is MDHEN and CDR2 SYDVKM. Here the CDR3 reads CASLDGGANVLTF. The CDR3, as DNA: TGTGCCAGCTTGGATGGGGGGGCCAACGTCCTGACTTTC.

This chain links TRBV29-1 with TRBJ2-3, with 8 bases lining up with TRBD2. Losses at the gene ends were 8 bases for V and 3 bases for J; bases not matched to a gene: 7. The CDR3 spans 13 residues. Germline-derived CDR1 and CDR2 are SQVTM and ANQGSEA. The CDR3 reads CSSSPGGTDTQYF. The CDR3 region has the DNA TGCAGCTCCTCCCCGGGGGGGACAGATACGCAGTATTTT.

The chain joins TRBV6-1 to TRBJ2-7; 11 bases map to TRBD1. The CDR3 contains 19 residues. Germline V gives CDR1 MNHNS, CDR2 SASEGT. V dropped 2 bases and J dropped 5; count of bases not matched to a gene: 17. The CDR3 DNA is TGTGCCAGCAGTGAATTCGTTCCCTCCCGGACAGGGGGCACGAACGAGCAGTACTTC. Its translation: CASSEFVPSRTGGTNEQYF.

This clone appeared a single time. The chain has TRBV27 and TRBJ2-7; 8 bases map to TRBD1. Germline CDR1 and CDR2: MNHEY and SMNVEV (reference sequence). CDR3 length equals 14 residues. Trimming took 6 bases from V and 5 from J; bases not matched to a gene: 9. CDR3 nucleotides: TGTGCCAGCAGAGGACAGGGTCTAATAGACGAGCAGTACTTC. Its translation is CASRGQGLIDEQYF.

The V call is TRBV7-3, the J call TRBJ2-3; a weak D match, TRBD2 (6 bases). V was clipped by 2 bases and J by 0 bases, with 12 bases between them. The CDR3 runs 16 residues. Per the germline V gene, CDR1 is SGHTA and CDR2 is FQGTGA. Written as DNA, the CDR3 is TGTGCCAGCAGCTTACGGGGGAGGATTAGCACAGATACGCAGTATTTT. Translation gives CASSLRGRISTDTQYF.

This clone occurred once. The V and J genes are TRBV19 and TRBJ1-5; TRBD1 agrees at 7 bases. V lost 0 bases, J lost 4 bases, and 9 bases stayed unmatched. Germline CDR1 and CDR2: LNHDA and SQIVND (reference sequence). The CDR3 consists of 17 residues. The CDR3 is CASSIDLGTVRNQPQHF. The CDR3 bases are TGTGCCAGTAGTATAGATCTGGGGACAGTGAGAAATCAGCCCCAGCATTTT.